Presented here are 19 T cell receptor beta chains from one specimen sequenced in a study of T cell repertoires in cytomegalovirus infection. These TCRs are of unknown antigen specificity. TCRdb itself ran the reads through MiXCR, one entry per CDR3 protein. The sample holds about 500,000 distinct CDR3 sequences, about 33% seen once. The sequencing here drew on cultured PBMCs, taken from culture after CMV antigen stimulation. These receptor sequences come from a human donor in good health (CMV status not recorded). Some clones in this sample may be carry-over from other donors' samples.

The chain recombines TRBV7-9 with TRBJ2-1; D perhaps matches TRBD2 (6 bases). Germline CDR1 and CDR2: SEHNR and FQNEAQ (reference sequence). V was shortened by 2 bases and J by 10 bases, with 9 bases between the two germline ends. The CDR3 consists of 12 residues. DNA of the CDR3: TGTGCCAGCAGCTTACCAGGGAGGGAGCAGTTCTTC. Translating gives CASSLPGREQFF.

With respect to this clonotype: One end of the junction is discordant with germline, which a read error may explain. This sequence joins TRBV7-9 and TRBJ1-2, with a tentative D call TRBD1 (6 bases). CDR3 length equals 11 residues. Germline values: CDR1 SEHNR, CDR2 FQNEAQ (reference sequence). CDR3 protein: CASSGSDSTIF. The CDR3 region has the DNA TGTGCCAGCAGCGGCTCGGACAGCACTATCTTC.

This clonotype was detected a few times. The chain joins TRBV15 to TRBJ2-5; tentatively, D is TRBD1 or TRBD2 (5 bases each). Germline loops: CDR1 LNHNV, CDR2 YYDKDF (reference sequence). The V end lost 3 bases, the J end lost 5 bases, and 16 bases lay between the germline ends. CDR3 length: 15 residues. CDR3 bases: TGTGCCACCAGCAGCGGGGCAGGGTTGCTGGAGACCCAGTACTTC. It yields the protein CATSSGAGLLETQYF.

This clonotype has only a few counts. This chain links TRBV18 with TRBJ1-1; 8 nucleotides line up with TRBD1. Per the germline V gene, CDR1 is KGHSH and CDR2 is LQKENI. J lost 3 bases, V lost 0 bases, and 6 bases had no gene match. The CDR3 totals 16 residues. Here the CDR3 DNA reads TGTGCCAGCTCACCACCTACCAGGGGGCATGACACTGAAGCTTTCTTT. Translation gives CASSPPTRGHDTEAFF.

This clonotype was recorded a few times. The chain has TRBV12-3 or TRBV12-4 and TRBJ1-2; no clear D. CDR3 length: 12 residues. V lost 6 bases, J lost 1 base, and 6 bases lay in between. The CDR3 protein is CASSSHNYGYTF. CDR3 nucleotide sequence: TGTGCCAGCAGCTCCCATAACTATGGCTACACCTTC.

The CDR3 sequence is CASSPRLAGGGTGELFF. DNA of the CDR3: TGTGCCAGCAGTCCCAGACTAGCGGGAGGGGGTACCGGGGAGCTGTTTTTT. The rearrangement joins TRBV28 to TRBJ2-2, with TRBD2 matching over 14 bases. The CDR3 length is 17 residues. Germline lookup yields CDR1 MDHEN and CDR2 SYDVKM. The trim removed 5 bases at V and 5 bases at J, leaving 7 bases unmatched.

This clonotype was counted between two and nine times. The chain has TRBV7-9 and TRBJ2-1; 7 positions match TRBD1. Germline V gene sequence: CDR1 SEHNR, CDR2 FQNEAQ (reference sequence). The V segment lost 1 base and the J segment 8 bases; nucleotides outside the gene matches: 8. The CDR3 length is 15 residues. The CDR3 sequence: CASSLGQGVVDEQFF. DNA for the CDR3: TGTGCCAGCAGCTTAGGACAGGGTGTCGTCGATGAGCAGTTCTTC.

The chain carries TRBV5-4 and TRBJ1-2; a weak D match, TRBD1 (5 bases). The ends were cut back, 1 base at V and 9 bases at J, with 16 bases in the middle. Germline V gene data show CDR1 as SGHNT and CDR2 as YYREEE (reference sequence). This CDR3 comprises 14 residues. CDR3 amino acids: CASSLSNGQGSYTF. CDR3 sequence (DNA): TGTGCCAGCAGCTTGAGCAATGGGCAGGGCAGCTACACCTTC.

This chain joins TRBV6-2 or TRBV6-3 and TRBJ2-7, with D hard to call. The CDR3 totals 13 residues. V lost 3 bases to trimming and J lost 3 bases, with 9 bases between them. CDR1 MNHEY and CDR2 SVGEGT come from the germline V gene. Here the CDR3 DNA reads TGTGCCAGCAGTTATCAGGCAGTCTACGAGCAGTACGTC. Its protein product is CASSYQAVYEQYV.

This clonotype has only a few counts. The chain links TRBV19 to TRBJ2-5; tentatively, D is TRBD1 or TRBD2 (5 bases each). Germline CDR1 LNHDA, CDR2 SQIVND (reference sequence). This CDR3 is 15 amino acids long. Deletions cut 1 base from V and 2 bases from J, with 11 bases between. The CDR3 loop is CASSIVFGAQETQYF. The CDR3 coding sequence is TGTGCCAGTAGTATAGTCTTCGGGGCGCAAGAGACCCAGTACTTC.

The table lists this clonotype with many counts. This rearrangement joins TRBV5-1 to TRBJ1-3, with D possibly TRBD1 on 5 matching bases. V lost 0 bases and J lost 0, with 7 bases in between. This CDR3 is 15 amino acids long. Germline V gives CDR1 SGHRS, CDR2 YFSETQ. CDR3 sequence reads: CASSLAGTSGNTIYF. The DNA for the CDR3 is TGCGCCAGCAGCTTGGCAGGGACCTCTGGAAACACCATATATTTT.

This rearrangement joins TRBV4-1 to TRBJ2-7; 7 bases match TRBD1. The V segment lost 0 bases and the J segment 3 bases; nucleotides outside the gene matches: 2. CDR1 MGHRA and CDR2 YSYEKL come from the germline V gene. The CDR3 sequence is 14 residues long. The CDR3 reads CASSQDRTGYEQYV. The CDR3 DNA sequence: TGCGCCAGCAGCCAAGATAGGACAGGCTACGAGCAGTACGTC.

The chain has TRBV11-2 and TRBJ1-6; tentative D call: TRBD1 (6 bases). The CDR3 loop spans 15 amino acids. Germline V CDR1 and CDR2: SGHAT, FQNNGV. V lost 4 bases, J lost 12 bases, and 19 bases lay in between. CDR3 amino acids: CASSYSTGLVVPLHF. The CDR3 DNA follows: TGTGCCAGCAGCTACTCTACAGGGTTGGTGGTACCCCTCCACTTT.

The rearrangement joins TRBV4-1 to TRBJ1-4; 7 bases agree with TRBD1. Germline values: CDR1 MGHRA, CDR2 YSYEKL. CDR3 size: 18 residues. The V gene end was trimmed by 0 bases and the J gene end by 5 bases; junction bases not matched to a gene: 12. In DNA, the CDR3 is TGCGCCAGCAGCCAAGAAGAGCCTAGGGGGACAGTCAATGAAAAACTGTTTTTT. Protein product: CASSQEEPRGTVNEKLFF.

The gene calls are TRBV7-2 and TRBJ1-3; D possibly corresponds to TRBD1 (5 bases). The CDR3 loop spans 17 amino acids. V was clipped by 1 base and J by 0 bases, with 13 bases between them. Germline CDR1 is SGHTA and CDR2 is FQGNSA. The CDR3 DNA is TGTGCCAGCAGCTTAGGGGCGGGACTGCTCTCTGGAAACACCATATATTTT. Residues: CASSLGAGLLSGNTIYF.

A few counts support this clonotype. The V call is TRBV11-3, the J call TRBJ2-1; the D gene could be TRBD1 or TRBD2 (5 bases each). The germline CDR1 and CDR2 sequences are SGHNT and YENEEA. The CDR3 consists of 14 residues. Trimming removed 4 bases from V and 8 bases from J, with 15 bases in between. In DNA form, the CDR3 reads TGTGCCAGCAGCTCTAGGGGAGCCCCTCATGAGCAGTTCTTC. Its translation: CASSSRGAPHEQFF.

The rearrangement joins TRBV9 to TRBJ2-7; 8 nucleotides line up with TRBD2. After removal of 0 bases from V and 3 bases from J, the junction contained 5 bases not matched to a gene. CDR3 length: 15 amino acids. CDR1 and CDR2 from the germline V gene are SGDLS and YYNGEE. CDR3 bases: TGTGCCAGCAGCGTAGACGGTAGCGGGAACTACGAGCAGTACGTC. Translation gives CASSVDGSGNYEQYV.

This chain connects TRBV4-2 to TRBJ2-3; D is possibly TRBD2 (6 bases). Trimming left V 1 base short and J 2 bases short, with 13 bases between. The length of the CDR3 is 16 residues. Looked up from germline, CDR1 is LGHNA and CDR2 is YNFKEQ. CDR3 coding DNA: TGTGCCAGCAGCCAAGCAAGCGGGTCGATCACAGATACGCAGTATTTT. Its protein product is CASSQASGSITDTQYF.

This clonotype was seen only once. The junction differs from germline at one of its ends, possibly a read error. The genes are TRBV4-1 and TRBJ1-6, with a tentative D call TRBD1 (5 bases). The CDR3 is 15 amino acids. Germline V gene sequence: CDR1 MGHRA, CDR2 YSYEKL. The CDR3 protein is CASSQALGLNSPLHF. The CDR3 bases are TGTGCCAGCAGCCAAGCATTGGGACTGAATTCACCCCTCCACTTT.